The 31 T cell receptor beta chains below come from one sample, sequenced in a study of blood T cell repertoires in COVID-19. Using immunoSEQ multiplex PCR, the repertoire was profiled, and TCRdb retains in-frame clones only, with some absent. The table lists under 250,000 clones, around four fifths of them singletons. The specimen sequenced was peripheral blood. The receptors here all came from a woman aged 70 to 79 with active or convalescent COVID-19.

The V gene is TRBV6-5, the J gene TRBJ2-7; the match to TRBD2 covers 8 bases. The CDR3 runs to 15 residues. Germline V gives CDR1 MNHEY, CDR2 SVGAGI. Losses at the gene ends were 0 bases for V and 7 bases for J; bases not matched to a gene: 8. The CDR3 coding sequence is TGTGCCAGCAGTTACTCGGTTAGCGGGACGACAGAGCAGTACTTC. Protein: CASSYSVSGTTEQYF.

This clone was seen a single time. The chain's CDR3 is CASSQGLAGLPYEQYF. The CDR3 nucleotides are TGTGCCAGCAGCCAAGGACTAGCGGGGCTCCCCTACGAGCAGTACTTC. The chain combines TRBV3-1 (or the pseudogene TRBV3-2) with TRBJ2-7, with 11 bases identical to TRBD2. This CDR3 comprises 16 residues. Germline CDR1 reads LGHDT; CDR2 reads YNNKEL (reference sequence). The trim removed 1 base at V and 2 bases at J, leaving 4 bases unmatched.

The rearrangement uses TRBV5-8 and TRBJ2-5, with 7 bases aligning to TRBD1. The V gene end was trimmed by 2 bases and the J gene end by 2 bases; junction bases not matched to a gene: 12. There are 17 residues in the CDR3. CDR1 is SGHTS, CDR2 YDEGEE, per germline. The chain's CDR3 is CASSFGITGVGQETQYF. The DNA of the CDR3 is TGTGCCAGCAGCTTTGGAATTACAGGGGTCGGGCAAGAGACCCAGTACTTC.

The chain recombines TRBV19 with TRBJ2-7; D is possibly TRBD2 (5 bases). Trimming removed 0 bases at V and 3 bases at J, with 9 bases between. CDR3 length: 14 amino acids. Germline V gene lookup returns CDR1 LNHDA and CDR2 SQIVND (reference sequence). The CDR3 DNA reads TGTGCCAGTAGTATAGATCGAAGCGGCTACGAGCAGTACTTC. Amino acids: CASSIDRSGYEQYF. Drawing the rest from reference TRBV19 and TRBJ2-7, the complete variable domain is DGGITQSPKYLFRKEGQNVTLSCEQNLNHDAMYWYRQDPGQGLRLIYYSQIVNDFQKGDIAEGYSVSREKKESFPLTVTSAQKNPTAFYLCASSIDRSGYEQYFGPGTRLTVT.

V gene TRBV21-1 combines with J gene TRBJ2-7; whether TRBD2, the table's D call, matches the DNA was not checked. TRBV21-1 has pseudogene status. This CDR3 comprises 18 residues. The CDR3 sequence is CASSKVARHPYGVYEQYF. CDR3 DNA sequence: TGTGCCAGCAGCAAGGTCGCTCGACATCCGTACGGGGTCTACGAGCAGTACTTC.

The chain recombines TRBV7-9 with TRBJ2-1; a weak D match, TRBD2 (6 bases). V lost 7 bases and J lost 6, with 19 bases in between. CDR1 and CDR2 (germline): SEHNR, FQNEAQ (reference sequence). The CDR3 loop spans 15 amino acids. The CDR3 reads CASTMNSGGANEQFF. In nucleotides, the CDR3 is TGTGCCAGCACCATGAACAGCGGAGGGGCCAATGAGCAGTTCTTC.

V usage is TRBV6-2 or TRBV6-3 and J usage is TRBJ2-3; D possibly corresponds to TRBD2 (6 bases). V was clipped by 0 bases and J by 2 bases, with 12 bases between them. Per the germline V gene, CDR1 is MNHEY and CDR2 is SVGEGT. There are 16 residues in the CDR3. CDR3 sequence reads: CASSYSWRGPTDTQYF. The CDR3 coding sequence is TGTGCCAGCAGTTACTCCTGGAGGGGACCCACAGATACGCAGTATTTT.

The genes are TRBV5-6 and TRBJ2-5; 7 positions match TRBD1. The CDR3 runs 14 residues. Germline V gives CDR1 SGHDT, CDR2 YYEEEE. After removal of 1 base from V and 5 bases from J, the junction contained 5 bases not matched to a gene. DNA for the CDR3: TGTGCCAGCAGCTTGACAGGGGTTCGTGAGACCCAGTACTTC. The encoded protein is CASSLTGVRETQYF.

The rearrangement joins TRBV7-8 to TRBJ2-3; 13 bases line up with TRBD2. This CDR3 has 16 amino acids. Germline-derived CDR1 and CDR2 are SGHVS and FQNEAQ. Germline trimming cut 5 bases from V and 2 bases from J; bases unmatched to any gene: 4. The CDR3 sequence: CASSMGLAGLTDTQYF. CDR3 DNA sequence: TGTGCCAGCAGCATGGGACTAGCGGGGCTCACAGATACGCAGTATTTT.

This sequence joins TRBV7-9 and TRBJ1-6; a possible D gene is TRBD1 (5 bases). The CDR3 has 15 residues. Deletions cut 5 bases from V and 7 bases from J, with 15 bases between. Germline V gene data show CDR1 as SEHNR and CDR2 as FQNEAQ (reference sequence). This CDR3 reads CASSPRSRGNSPLHF. The CDR3 DNA reads TGTGCCAGCAGCCCCCGGTCCCGGGGGAATTCACCCCTCCACTTT.

The chain is built from TRBV11-2 and TRBJ2-3; D gene uncertain. From germline, CDR1 is SGHAT and CDR2 FQNNGV. Trimming stripped 4 bases from V and 6 bases from J, with 11 bases between. The CDR3 spans 13 residues. The chain's CDR3 is CASSWSPPDTQYF. CDR3 in DNA: TGTGCCAGCAGCTGGAGCCCGCCGGATACGCAGTATTTT.

This clone was detected once. The chain's CDR3 is CASSLGTGGNEQFF. CDR3 coding DNA: TGCGCCAGCAGCTTGGGGACAGGGGGAAATGAGCAGTTCTTC. The chain employs TRBV5-1 and TRBJ2-1; 10 bases align to TRBD1. Losses at the gene ends were 0 bases for V and 7 bases for J; bases not matched to a gene: 1. The CDR3 has 14 amino acids. Germline V gene lookup returns CDR1 SGHRS and CDR2 YFSETQ.

The CDR3 is CASSYEVGGEQYF. The CDR3 DNA reads TGTGCCAGCAGCTATGAGGTGGGGGGCGAGCAGTACTTC. The V and J genes are TRBV5-4 and TRBJ2-7; possible D gene TRBD2, 6 bases. V was pared by 3 bases and J by 6 bases, with 13 bases between. The CDR3 runs 13 residues. CDR1 and CDR2 (germline): SGHNT, YYREEE (reference sequence).

The chain uses TRBV3-1 (or the pseudogene TRBV3-2) and TRBJ2-7; D may be TRBD1 (6 bases). CDR1 is LGHDT and CDR2 is YNNKEL in the germline V gene (reference sequence). The V gene lost 6 bases and the J gene lost 5 bases, with 11 bases spanning the gap. The CDR3 has 12 amino acids. Here the CDR3 reads CASSPQGHEQYF. The CDR3 nucleotides are TGTGCCAGCAGTCCACAGGGCCACGAGCAGTACTTC.

The chain combines TRBV5-4 with TRBJ2-2; TRBD2 matches at 7 bases. Germline lookup yields CDR1 SGHNT and CDR2 YYREEE (reference sequence). The V segment lost 3 bases and the J segment 3 bases; nucleotides outside the gene matches: 8. The CDR3 runs to 16 residues. The CDR3 DNA is TGTGCCAGCAGCTCACCGGGACGGGGGGACACCGGGGAGCTGTTTTTT. Translated: CASSSPGRGDTGELFF.

The chain recombines TRBV28 with TRBJ2-2; 8 nucleotides align to TRBD1. Looked up from germline, CDR1 is MDHEN and CDR2 is SYDVKM. The CDR3 contains 16 residues. After removal of 6 bases from V and 0 bases from J, the junction contained 6 bases not matched to a gene. The CDR3, as DNA: TGTGCCAGCAGCACGTCAGGGGGCGCGAACACCGGGGAGCTGTTTTTT. Encoded protein: CASSTSGGANTGELFF.

This clone was seen only a few times. The V and J genes are TRBV5-6 and TRBJ1-1; tentative D call: TRBD1 (5 bases). Trimming removed 7 bases from V and 1 base from J, with 14 bases in between. Germline V gene data show CDR1 as SGHDT and CDR2 as YYEEEE. CDR3 length: 14 residues. This CDR3 is CASLGAGRNTEAFF. CDR3 bases: TGTGCCAGCCTTGGGGCAGGGCGGAACACTGAAGCTTTCTTT.

The gene calls are TRBV18 and TRBJ2-3; D is undetermined. There are 14 residues in the CDR3. The V gene lost 3 bases and the J gene lost 2 bases, with 9 bases spanning the gap. CDR1 is KGHSH, CDR2 LQKENI, per germline. The CDR3 loop is CASSPAASTDTQYF. Written as DNA, the CDR3 is TGTGCCAGCTCACCGGCGGCTTCCACAGATACGCAGTATTTT.

A word on this clone: This specimen includes other DNA sequences encoding the same CDR3. The rearrangement joins TRBV7-3 to TRBJ2-3; D is perhaps TRBD2 (6 bases). Germline CDR1 SGHTA, CDR2 FQGTGA. The ends were cut back, 5 bases at V and 3 bases at J, with 9 bases in the middle. The CDR3 spans 13 residues. The CDR3: CASSPGGTDTQYF. The CDR3 bases are TGTGCCAGCAGCCCCGGGGGTACAGATACGCAGTATTTT.

The J gene is TRBJ2-7, the V gene TRBV4-1; 8 nucleotides match TRBD2. V shed 0 bases, J shed 5 bases, and the junction held 12 bases outside the gene matches. Germline-derived CDR1 and CDR2 are MGHRA and YSYEKL. The CDR3 is 17 residues long. The CDR3 DNA is TGCGCCAGCAGCCAAGAGCGGACGGGGACTAGAAGGCACGAGCAGTACTTC. It translates to CASSQERTGTRRHEQYF.

In this sample, this clone turned up a few times. The J gene is TRBJ2-3, the V gene TRBV11-2, with a weak D call TRBD1 (5 bases). Germline lookup yields CDR1 SGHAT and CDR2 FQNNGV. The V gene lost 5 bases and the J gene lost 2 bases, with 17 bases spanning the gap. The CDR3 sequence is 16 residues long. Here the CDR3 DNA reads TGTGCCAGCAGCAGATTCAGACAGTCGAACACAGATACGCAGTATTTT. Its protein is CASSRFRQSNTDTQYF.

The V gene is TRBV10-3, the J gene TRBJ1-2, with 8 bases lining up with TRBD1. V shed 6 bases, J shed 4 bases, and the junction held 7 bases outside the gene matches. CDR3 size: 14 residues. The V gene's germline CDR1 is ENHRY and CDR2 SYGVKD. The CDR3 loop is CAIRASGGGYGYTF. In nucleotides, the CDR3 is TGTGCCATCAGGGCCTCAGGGGGCGGCTATGGCTACACCTTC.

The gene calls are TRBV27 and TRBJ2-7, with a possible D match to TRBD2 (6 bases). V lost 3 bases, J lost 4 bases, and 16 bases lay in between. Germline V lookup: CDR1 MNHEY, CDR2 SMNVEV (reference sequence). The CDR3 covers 15 residues. The CDR3 coding sequence is TGTGCCAGCAGTTTCTTCCCCGGGGAGGAGTACGAGCAGTACTTC. It yields the protein CASSFFPGEEYEQYF.

This chain connects TRBV20-1 to TRBJ2-5, with 11 positions matching TRBD2. The CDR3 extends over 17 amino acids. CDR1 and CDR2 (germline): DFQATT, SNEGSKA (reference sequence). Unmatched junction bases numbered 10, after V lost 3 bases and J lost 1 base. CDR3 bases: TGCAGTGCTAGTAGAGGGGTAGGACTAGCGGGCCAAGAGACCCAGTACTTC. This translates into CSASRGVGLAGQETQYF.

This clone was counted only a few times. The chain couples TRBV4-1 to TRBJ2-1, with D possibly TRBD2 on 6 matching bases. V shed 5 bases and J shed 2 bases, with 19 bases lying between them. CDR1 and CDR2 from the germline V gene are MGHRA and YSYEKL. The CDR3 is 17 residues long. CDR3 sequence reads: CASSSIFSRGTYNEQFF. The CDR3 DNA is TGCGCCAGCAGCTCGATCTTTTCCCGGGGGACCTACAATGAGCAGTTCTTC.

This chain joins TRBV15 and TRBJ1-1; D is uncertain. Trimming took off 8 bases at V and 1 base at J, with 8 bases between the two ends. This CDR3 is 12 amino acids long. Per the germline V gene, CDR1 is LNHNV and CDR2 is YYDKDF (reference sequence). CDR3 region: CATRSRNTEAFF. CDR3 nucleotides: TGTGCCACCCGATCCAGGAACACTGAAGCTTTCTTT.

The table lists this clone with a count of one. The gene calls are TRBV4-3 and TRBJ2-3, with TRBD2 matching 11 bases. This CDR3 has 15 amino acids. With V trimmed by 4 bases and J by 6 bases, 6 bases remained unmatched. Per germline, CDR1 LGHNA and CDR2 YSLEER. This chain's CDR3 is CASSPGLADVDTQYF. DNA for the CDR3: TGCGCCAGCAGCCCGGGACTAGCGGACGTGGATACGCAGTATTTT.

The gene calls are TRBV3-1 (or the pseudogene TRBV3-2) and TRBJ2-3; unclear D gene. Germline-derived CDR1 and CDR2 are LGHDT and YNNKEL (reference sequence). The ends were cut back, 0 bases at V and 4 bases at J, with 5 bases in the middle. The CDR3 is 13 residues long. The CDR3 loop is CASSQDQADTQYF. CDR3 DNA: TGTGCCAGCAGCCAAGATCAGGCAGATACGCAGTATTTT.

The chain links TRBV5-1 to TRBJ2-3; 7 bases fit TRBD2. Germline assignment: CDR1 SGHRS and CDR2 YFSETQ. The CDR3 has 14 residues. The trim removed 5 bases at V and 2 bases at J, leaving 5 bases unmatched. The CDR3 DNA sequence: TGCGCCAGCAGTCGGGGGGAGATCACAGATACGCAGTATTTT. Translating it yields CASSRGEITDTQYF. Using reference TRBV5-1 and TRBJ2-3 for the parts outside the CDR3, the full variable domain is KAGVTQTPRYLIKTRGQQVTLSCSPISGHRSVSWYQQTPGQGLQFLFEYFSETQRNKGNFPGRFSGRQFSNSRSEMNVSTLELGDSALYLCASSRGEITDTQYFGPGTRLTVL.

The chain has TRBV4-1 and TRBJ2-1; D remains ambiguous. The CDR3 runs to 15 residues. CDR1 and CDR2 (germline): MGHRA, YSYEKL. Between the trimmed V and J ends, which lost 7 bases and 1 base, there was a span of 14 bases. Here the CDR3 DNA reads TGCGCCAGCACCCCGAGAGAGAGGTCCTACAATGAGCAGTTCTTC. As protein: CASTPRERSYNEQFF.

The chain uses TRBV5-1 and TRBJ2-1, with TRBD1 identical over 9 bases. Germline assignment: CDR1 SGHRS and CDR2 YFSETQ. The CDR3 is made up of 15 amino acids. J was trimmed by 7 bases and V by 5 bases; bases with no gene match: 10. Here the CDR3 reads CASRKAGTGLNEQFF. In DNA form, the CDR3 reads TGCGCCAGCAGAAAAGCCGGGACAGGGTTAAATGAGCAGTTCTTC.